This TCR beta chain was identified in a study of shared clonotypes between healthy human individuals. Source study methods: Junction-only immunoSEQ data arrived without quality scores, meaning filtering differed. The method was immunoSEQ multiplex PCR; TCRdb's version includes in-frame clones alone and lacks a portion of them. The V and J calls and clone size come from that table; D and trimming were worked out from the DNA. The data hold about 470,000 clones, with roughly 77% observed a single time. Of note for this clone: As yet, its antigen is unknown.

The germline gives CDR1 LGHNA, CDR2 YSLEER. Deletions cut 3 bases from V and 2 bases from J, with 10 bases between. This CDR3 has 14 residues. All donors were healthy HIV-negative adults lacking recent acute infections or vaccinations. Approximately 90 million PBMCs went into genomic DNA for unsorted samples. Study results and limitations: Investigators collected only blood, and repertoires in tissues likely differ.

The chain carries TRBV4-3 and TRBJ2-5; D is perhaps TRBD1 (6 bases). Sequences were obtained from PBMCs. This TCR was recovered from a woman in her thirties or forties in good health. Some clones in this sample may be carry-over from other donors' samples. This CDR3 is CASSQGQIQETQYF. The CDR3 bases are TGCGCCAGCAGCCAGGGACAAATACAAGAGACCCAGTACTTC.